The 21 T cell receptor beta chains listed next were all sequenced from one sample in a study of T cells after yellow fever vaccination. TCRdb recomputed calls from the 5' RACE reads with MiXCR, one row per CDR3 protein. The sample has 300,000 to 350,000 distinct CDR3 sequences; 3% to 4.5% are singletons. The sequencing used PBMCs, collected 5 days after the yellow fever booster vaccination. These receptor sequences come from a man between 18 and 29 years old who received the YFV17D yellow fever vaccine.

There are many counts of this clonotype. The chain uses TRBV7-9 and TRBJ2-3; 10 positions agree with TRBD2. The germline V gene encodes CDR1 SEHNR and CDR2 FQNEAQ (reference sequence). This CDR3 has 14 amino acids. J lost 8 bases, V lost 6 bases, and 8 bases had no gene match. The CDR3 DNA sequence: TGTGCCAGCAGTTTGTCCGGGACTAGCGCTACGCAGTATTTT. This sequence encodes CASSLSGTSATQYF.

As for this clonotype: Its ends do not fully match the called genes, so a read error is possible. The chain joins TRBV18 to TRBJ1-1; D remains unclear. This CDR3 region has 14 residues. CDR1 is KGHSH and CDR2 is LQKENI in the germline V gene. The CDR3 DNA reads TGTGCCAGCTCACCGAGACAAGAAAACACTGAACCTTTCTTT. Translated: CASSPRQENTEPFF.

This clonotype has more than one count but fewer than ten. The V call is TRBV14, the J call TRBJ1-2, with unresolved D. V was trimmed by 4 bases and J by 10 bases, leaving 13 bases between them. The germline gives CDR1 SGHDN, CDR2 FVKESK. The CDR3 covers 12 residues. CDR3 residues: CASSLSFFVYTF. The DNA for the CDR3 is TGTGCCAGCAGCCTGTCATTCTTTGTCTACACCTTC. The full variable domain, with the rest looked up from reference TRBV14 and TRBJ1-2, is EAGVTQFPSHSVIEKGQTVTLRCDPISGHDNLYWYRRVMGKEIKFLLHFVKESKQDESGMPNNRFLAERTGGTYSTLKVQPAELEDSGVYFCASSLSFFVYTFGSGTRLTVV.

This clonotype was seen many times. The chain uses TRBV28 and TRBJ2-3, with TRBD2 matching 8 bases. The germline gives CDR1 MDHEN, CDR2 SYDVKM. Losses at the gene ends were 3 bases for V and 4 bases for J; bases not matched to a gene: 3. CDR3 length: 14 residues. CDR3 sequence: CASSLAGGADTQYF. The CDR3 DNA sequence: TGTGCCAGCAGTTTGGCGGGGGGCGCAGATACGCAGTATTTT.

The sample holds many counts of this clonotype. This rearrangement joins TRBV11-2 to TRBJ2-2, with D unresolved. The CDR3 spans 13 residues. Between the trimmed V and J ends, which lost 10 bases and 3 bases, there was a span of 12 bases. Germline V gives CDR1 SGHAT, CDR2 FQNNGV. CDR3 sequence: CATKVRDTGELFF. The CDR3 nucleotides are TGTGCCACCAAAGTCAGAGACACCGGGGAGCTGTTTTTT.

This clonotype was counted only a few times. The V and J genes are TRBV6-2 or TRBV6-3 and TRBJ2-1; 7 bases map to TRBD2. Germline V gene sequence: CDR1 MNHEY, CDR2 SVGEGT. The CDR3 extends over 12 amino acids. V was pared by 8 bases and J by 6 bases, with 4 bases of the junction left unmatched. The CDR3 protein is CASGGVANEQFF. The CDR3 region has the DNA TGTGCCAGCGGGGGGGTAGCCAATGAGCAGTTCTTC.

In this sample, this clonotype turned up many times. The chain recombines TRBV20-1 with TRBJ2-1; D may be TRBD1 or TRBD2 (5 bases each). Germline CDR1 reads DFQATT; CDR2 reads SNEGSKA (reference sequence). V was pared by 0 bases and J by 2 bases, with 11 bases between. The CDR3 loop spans 15 amino acids. The CDR3: CSARDGRGPYNEQFF. CDR3 nucleotides: TGCAGTGCTAGAGATGGACGGGGACCCTACAATGAGCAGTTCTTC.

In this sample, this clonotype turned up a few times. V and J are TRBV5-4 and TRBJ2-5; D not resolved. The CDR3 is 14 residues long. Germline V gives CDR1 SGHNT, CDR2 YYREEE (reference sequence). Trimming left V 0 bases short and J 1 base short, with 7 bases between. CDR3 nucleotide sequence: TGTGCCAGCAGCTTGGGCAGAGCCCAAGAGACCCAGTACTTC. It specifies CASSLGRAQETQYF.

The table lists this clonotype with a few counts. The CDR3 nucleotides read TGCAGTGCTAGATCAGAGCGAGGGTTCTACGAGCAGTACGTC. This codes for CSARSERGFYEQYV. The chain joins TRBV20-1 to TRBJ2-7; D might be TRBD2 (5 bases). The CDR3 is 14 amino acids. V dropped 2 bases and J dropped 3 bases, with 14 bases sitting between them. Germline V gives CDR1 DFQATT, CDR2 SNEGSKA (reference sequence).

This clonotype was observed at least ten times. V and J are TRBV7-9 and TRBJ2-5, with a weak D call TRBD1 (5 bases). V lost 8 bases and J lost 5, with 21 bases in between. In germline, CDR1 is SEHNR, CDR2 FQNEAQ (reference sequence). CDR3 size: 15 residues. The CDR3 is CASLDSIRAGETQYF. The CDR3 DNA sequence: TGTGCCAGCCTCGACAGTATTAGAGCCGGGGAGACCCAGTACTTC. The entire variable domain, with the rest obtained from reference TRBV7-9 and TRBJ2-5, is as follows: DTGVSQNPRHKITKRGQNVTFRCDPISEHNRLYWYRQTLGQGPEFLTYFQNEAQLEKSRLLSDRFSAERPKGSFSTLEIQRTEQGDSAMYLCASLDSIRAGETQYFGPGTRLLVL.

This clonotype was detected a few times. The chain carries TRBV20-1 and TRBJ1-2, with D uncertain. CDR3 length: 14 residues. The V and J ends lost 2 bases and 5 bases respectively, with 15 bases between them. CDR1 is DFQATT and CDR2 is SNEGSKA in the germline V gene (reference sequence). In DNA, the CDR3 is TGCAGTGCTAGACCCCCTCTCCTGAAGTATGGCTACACCTTC. Amino acids: CSARPPLLKYGYTF.

This clonotype was counted a few times. The rearrangement joins TRBV29-1 to TRBJ2-7; no clear D gene. Trimming removed 6 bases at V and 7 bases at J, with 19 bases between. Germline V gene sequence: CDR1 SQVTM, CDR2 ANQGSEA. The CDR3 is 13 residues long. In DNA, the CDR3 is TGCAGCGTCGAGTTGGGGTCTCTCGGGGAGCAGTACTTC. The encoded protein is CSVELGSLGEQYF.

The V and J genes are TRBV6-6 and TRBJ1-6; D not resolved. The V and J ends lost 8 bases and 5 bases respectively, with 16 bases between them. Germline CDR1 reads MNHNY; CDR2 reads SVGAGI (reference sequence). The CDR3 spans 15 residues. DNA of the CDR3: TGTGCCAGCCGACGTCGATACCTTGATAATTCACCCCTCCACTTT. This codes for CASRRRYLDNSPLHF.

The table lists this clonotype with a few counts. The genes are TRBV5-4 and TRBJ2-2; 9 bases match TRBD1. Unmatched junction bases numbered 1, after V lost 4 bases and J lost 6 bases. The CDR3 loop spans 13 amino acids. Per germline, CDR1 SGHNT and CDR2 YYREEE (reference sequence). CDR3 protein: CASSRQGAGELFF. Written as DNA, the CDR3 is TGTGCCAGCAGCCGACAGGGGGCCGGGGAGCTGTTTTTT.

The sample holds many counts of this clonotype. The chain links TRBV28 to TRBJ2-6; D is uncertain. V dropped 1 base and J dropped 2 bases, with 9 bases sitting between them. The CDR3 is made up of 16 amino acids. Germline-derived CDR1 and CDR2 are MDHEN and SYDVKM. The CDR3 sequence: CASSLLGVTGANVLTF. The CDR3 bases are TGTGCCAGCAGTTTATTAGGTGTTACTGGGGCCAACGTCCTGACTTTC.

This clonotype appeared many times. The CDR3 region has the DNA TGCGCCAGCAGCTTGGTCCCGGATAGCAATCAGCCCCAGCATTTT. Translating gives CASSLVPDSNQPQHF. This chain connects TRBV5-1 to TRBJ1-5, with unresolved D. This CDR3 comprises 15 residues. V was clipped by 0 bases and J by 0 bases, with 7 bases between them. Per germline, CDR1 SGHRS and CDR2 YFSETQ.

To note about this clonotype: A single base separates this from a much larger clone, so it may be a read error. The V call is TRBV20-1, the J call TRBJ1-2; 7 positions match TRBD1. The CDR3 sequence is 15 residues long. Germline V gives CDR1 DFQATT, CDR2 SNEGSKA (reference sequence). The CDR3 bases are TGCAGAGCTAGGAGAGGGGGCAGGGATACCTATGGCTACACCTTC. Residues: CRARRGGRDTYGYTF.

The sample holds many counts of this clonotype. V is TRBV7-9 and J is TRBJ1-2; 8 bases fit TRBD1. The J segment lost 2 bases and the V segment lost 5 bases, leaving 16 bases of the junction unmatched. The CDR3 is 18 amino acids. CDR1 and CDR2 from the germline V gene are SEHNR and FQNEAQ (reference sequence). CDR3 protein: CASSLTGTGVGSNYGYTF. In nucleotides, the CDR3 is TGTGCCAGCAGCCTAACCGGGACAGGAGTTGGTTCGAACTATGGCTACACCTTC.

The V and J genes are TRBV7-6 and TRBJ1-1; TRBD1 matches 7 bases. Germline V gene sequence: CDR1 SGHVS, CDR2 FNYEAQ. The CDR3 is made up of 16 amino acids. Trimming at V came to 8 bases and at J to 6 bases, leaving 18 bases not matched to a gene. The CDR3: CASSTSPSTGIAEAFF. CDR3 nucleotides: TGTGCCAGCTCTACTTCCCCCTCGACAGGGATCGCTGAAGCTTTCTTT.

This clonotype was seen a few times. This chain's CDR3 is CSVETGADYEQYF. CDR3 coding DNA: TGCAGCGTTGAAACAGGGGCGGACTACGAGCAGTACTTC. This chain connects TRBV29-1 to TRBJ2-7; 7 bases fit TRBD1. The V gene end was trimmed by 2 bases and the J gene end by 3 bases; junction bases not matched to a gene: 4. The germline V gene encodes CDR1 SQVTM and CDR2 ANQGSEA. This CDR3 has 13 amino acids.

A few counts support this clonotype. The V call is TRBV18, the J call TRBJ1-6, with no clear D. The CDR3 totals 14 residues. Looked up from germline, CDR1 is KGHSH and CDR2 is LQKENI. Trimming took off 5 bases at V and 8 bases at J, with 13 bases between the two ends. CDR3 loop: CASSTTPSDSPLHF. The CDR3 DNA reads as TGTGCCAGCTCAACGACTCCTTCGGATTCACCCCTCCACTTT.